Below are 19 T cell receptor beta chains sequenced from a single sample in a study of CD8 T cells in ankylosing spondylitis listed by TCRdb under 2017. Library preparation used 5' RACE. Instrument on record: Illumina HiSeq 2500. Through fastp at Q25 and MiXCR, TCRdb rebuilt clones from the public reads, retaining in-frame beta chains. Entries that share a CDR3 protein sequence are merged under the most common genes and DNA. Within this sample are around 28,000 distinct CDR3 sequences, with under 40% of them counted one time only. The top ten clones comprise about 50% of the sample. The sample taken for sequencing was synovial fluid, either unsorted or a sorted T cell fraction (not recorded which). These TCRs come from a male donor with ankylosing spondylitis.

This clonotype was detected only a few times. The V call is TRBV11-2, the J call TRBJ1-2, with 7 bases fitting TRBD1. CDR1 SGHAT and CDR2 FQNNGV come from the germline V gene. The V gene end was trimmed by 5 bases and the J gene end by 0 bases; junction bases not matched to a gene: 3. The CDR3 runs to 14 residues. The CDR3 DNA reads TGTGCCAGCAGCCAAGGGACAGCTAACTATGGCTACACCTTC. Amino acids: CASSQGTANYGYTF.

This clonotype was picked up a small number of times. The chain uses TRBV6-1 and TRBJ2-7; D remains ambiguous. V lost 1 base and J lost 3, with 7 bases in between. CDR3 length: 13 residues. The V gene's germline CDR1 is MNHNS and CDR2 SASEGT. The CDR3 is CASSEGWSYEQYV. For the CDR3, the DNA is TGTGCCAGCAGTGAAGGGTGGAGCTACGAGCAGTACGTC.

This clonotype has a count of ten or more. The gene calls are TRBV4-1 and TRBJ2-7; D is unresolved. CDR1 and CDR2 (germline): MGHRA, YSYEKL. The V end lost 1 base, the J end lost 3 bases, and 16 bases lay between the germline ends. The CDR3 totals 16 residues. The CDR3 protein is CASSQVVLGPYYEQYF. The CDR3 DNA is TGCGCCAGCAGCCAAGTGGTGCTAGGGCCTTACTACGAGCAGTACTTC.

This clonotype turned up a few times. The V call is TRBV10-3, the J call TRBJ2-6, with D hard to call. V was shortened by 4 bases and J by 1 base, with 11 bases between the two germline ends. Germline CDR1 reads ENHRY; CDR2 reads SYGVKD. The CDR3 loop spans 16 amino acids. The CDR3 is CAISGAEGSGANVLTF. In DNA form, the CDR3 reads TGTGCCATCAGTGGGGCTGAAGGATCTGGGGCCAACGTCCTGACTTTC.

This clonotype was seen ten or more times. This chain links TRBV20-1 with TRBJ2-1; 12 bases align to TRBD2. J lost 2 bases, V lost 5 bases, and 7 bases had no gene match. The length of the CDR3 is 16 residues. Germline values: CDR1 DFQATT, CDR2 SNEGSKA (reference sequence). CDR3 nucleotides: TGCAGTGCTCTATGGACTAGCGGGACTACCTACAATGAGCAGTTCTTC. Protein product: CSALWTSGTTYNEQFF.

This clonotype was seen at least ten times. The V call is TRBV12-3 or TRBV12-4, the J call TRBJ2-1; 9 bases fit TRBD2. Trimming at V came to 6 bases and at J to 2 bases, leaving 5 bases not matched to a gene. This CDR3 spans 15 amino acids. The CDR3 reads CASRLGTSTYNEQFF. The CDR3 nucleotides read TGTGCCAGCAGACTCGGGACTAGCACCTACAATGAGCAGTTCTTC.

The chain employs TRBV11-3 and TRBJ2-5; either TRBD1 or TRBD2 may supply D (6 bases each). V shed 3 bases and J shed 5 bases, with 16 bases lying between them. Per the germline V gene, CDR1 is SGHNT and CDR2 is YENEEA. This CDR3 region has 15 residues. In nucleotides, the CDR3 is TGTGCCAGCAGCTTGTCCGGGGGCTTGTGGGAGACCCAGTACTTC. Translating it yields CASSLSGGLWETQYF.

A note on this clonotype: The conserved final phenylalanine or tryptophan is absent from the CDR3, which likely points to a read error. V and J are TRBV19 and TRBJ2-3; D unclear. CDR3 length: 14 residues. The germline V gene encodes CDR1 LNHDA and CDR2 SQIVND (reference sequence). V lost 3 bases to trimming and J lost 3 bases, with 10 bases between them. This CDR3 reads CASSMAWSTDTQYS. The CDR3 coding sequence is TGTGCCAGTAGTATGGCCTGGTCTACAGATACGCAGTATTCT.

This clonotype is classed as medium-sized. The rearrangement uses TRBV11-2 and TRBJ1-6; D is undetermined. The CDR3 totals 17 residues. CDR1 SGHAT and CDR2 FQNNGV come from the germline V gene. V was cut by 5 bases and J by 3 bases, with 17 bases left in between. The DNA of the CDR3 is TGTGCCAGCAGCCCGAGTCCCGCCCAGCTCTATAATTCACCCCTCCACTTT. Protein sequence: CASSPSPAQLYNSPLHF.

This rearrangement joins TRBV19 to TRBJ1-1; no clear D gene. The CDR3 sequence is 15 residues long. From germline, CDR1 is LNHDA and CDR2 SQIVND (reference sequence). V gave up 9 bases and J gave up 1 base, with 18 bases separating them. This chain's CDR3 is CASLTWDGKNTEAFF. In DNA form, the CDR3 reads TGTGCCAGCCTGACCTGGGATGGGAAGAACACTGAAGCTTTCTTT.

The chain carries TRBV10-2 and TRBJ2-7, with D perhaps being TRBD1 or TRBD2 (6 bases each). CDR3 size: 14 residues. Germline V CDR1 and CDR2: WSHSY, SAAADI. The germline V and J ends were trimmed by 10 bases and 3 bases, with 19 bases remaining between them. Here the CDR3 DNA reads TGCGCCATCCCCGGGGGCCCCCGTTACTACGAGCAGTACGTC. It yields the protein CAIPGGPRYYEQYV.

This clonotype was picked up a small number of times. The rearrangement joins TRBV20-1 to TRBJ2-5; TRBD2 matches at 7 bases. Trimming took 5 bases from V and 4 from J; bases not matched to a gene: 7. The CDR3 extends over 13 amino acids. Per germline, CDR1 DFQATT and CDR2 SNEGSKA (reference sequence). The CDR3 here is CSASREDGETQYF. The CDR3 DNA reads as TGCAGTGCTTCCCGGGAGGACGGAGAGACCCAGTACTTC.

The gene calls are TRBV10-3 and TRBJ1-6; D is undetermined. Deletions cut 8 bases from V and 7 bases from J, with 15 bases between. Germline CDR1 and CDR2: ENHRY and SYGVKD. The length of the CDR3 is 14 residues. The CDR3 region is CAIGPEEVNSPLHF. The CDR3 DNA sequence: TGTGCCATCGGCCCGGAGGAGGTAAATTCACCCCTCCACTTT.

The V call is TRBV12-3 or TRBV12-4, the J call TRBJ1-4; 7 positions match TRBD1. The ends lost 6 bases at V and 8 bases at J; junction bases unmatched: 12. CDR3 length: 15 amino acids. CDR3 DNA: TGTGCCAGCAGCCTACCGACAGGGAGAGGAGAAAAACTGTTTTTT. As protein: CASSLPTGRGEKLFF.

This clonotype has more than one count but fewer than ten. The chain uses TRBV29-1 and TRBJ1-6; D is unresolved. This CDR3 is 13 amino acids long. Trimming removed 0 bases from V and 6 bases from J, with 6 bases in between. Germline V CDR1 and CDR2: SQVTM, ANQGSEA. In nucleotides, the CDR3 is TGCAGCGTTGAAGATGGAACTAATTCACCCCTCCACTTT. It encodes CSVEDGTNSPLHF.

This clonotype is a singleton in its sample. A much larger clonotype is one base distant, so this may be a read error. V gene TRBV12-3 or TRBV12-4 combines with J gene TRBJ2-7; D unclear. The CDR3 sequence is 15 residues long. This CDR3 reads CASSFSASKHYKQYV. The DNA for the CDR3 is TGTGCCAGCAGTTTCAGCGCGAGCAAGCACTACAAGCAGTACGTC.

This clonotype came up many times. This chain joins TRBV28 and TRBJ2-5; tentatively, D is TRBD1 (5 bases). V was shortened by 2 bases and J by 0 bases, with 13 bases between the two germline ends. Germline V lookup: CDR1 MDHEN, CDR2 SYDVKM. This CDR3 contains 16 residues. The CDR3 protein is CASSLGASVYQETQYF. The CDR3 DNA reads as TGTGCCAGCAGTTTAGGGGCGTCGGTGTACCAAGAGACCCAGTACTTC.

V usage is TRBV4-2 and J usage is TRBJ2-2; D not resolved. V lost 1 base and J 3 bases, leaving 6 bases between the germline ends. Germline CDR1 LGHNA, CDR2 YNFKEQ. The CDR3 sequence is 14 residues long. The CDR3 protein is CASSQVVYTGELFF. CDR3 DNA sequence: TGTGCCAGCAGCCAAGTGGTGTACACCGGGGAGCTGTTTTTT.

This clonotype was observed a few times. This rearrangement joins TRBV4-1 to TRBJ2-1, with TRBD2 matching 14 bases. V was pared by 4 bases and J by 12 bases, with 11 bases of the junction left unmatched. From germline, CDR1 is MGHRA and CDR2 YSYEKL. This CDR3 has 16 residues. In nucleotides, the CDR3 is TGCGCCAGCAGCCTAAGACTGGGACTAGCGGGAGTGGGGCAGTTCTTC. Translating it yields CASSLRLGLAGVGQFF.